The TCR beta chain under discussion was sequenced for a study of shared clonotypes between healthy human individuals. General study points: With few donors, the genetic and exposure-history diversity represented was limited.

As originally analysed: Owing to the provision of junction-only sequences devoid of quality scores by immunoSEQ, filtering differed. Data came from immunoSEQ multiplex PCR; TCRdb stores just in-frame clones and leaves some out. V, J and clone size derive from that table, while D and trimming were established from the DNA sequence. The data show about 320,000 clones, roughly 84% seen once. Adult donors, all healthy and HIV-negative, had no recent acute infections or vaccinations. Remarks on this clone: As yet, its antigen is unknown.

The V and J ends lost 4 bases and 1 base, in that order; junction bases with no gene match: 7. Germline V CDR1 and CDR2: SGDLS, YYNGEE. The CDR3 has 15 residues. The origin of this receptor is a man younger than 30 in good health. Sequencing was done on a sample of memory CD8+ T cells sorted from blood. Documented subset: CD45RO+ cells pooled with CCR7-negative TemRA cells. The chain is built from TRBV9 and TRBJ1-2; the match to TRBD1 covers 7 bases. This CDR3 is CASSTGTASNYGYTF. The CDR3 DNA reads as TGTGCCAGCAGCACCGGGACAGCGAGTAACTATGGCTACACCTTC.